This section outlines one T cell receptor (beta chain) sequence together with its context. Assay used: immunoSEQ multiplex PCR; TCRdb lists only in-frame clones, some missing. The sample includes approximately 100,000 clones, approximately 87% of them seen just once. V was trimmed by 5 bases and J by 10 bases, leaving 15 bases between them. Germline CDR1 is LNHDA and CDR2 is SQIVND (reference sequence). This CDR3 contains 13 residues. This specimen comes from a study of blood T cell repertoires in COVID-19. The specimen sequenced was peripheral blood. This chain joins TRBV19 and TRBJ1-5, with a weak D call TRBD1 (5 bases). The receptor's source is a woman aged 65 to 85 with acute or convalescent COVID-19. The CDR3 loop reads CASSLGGSGPQHF. CDR3 coding DNA: TGTGCCAGTAGTCTCGGGGGATCAGGACCCCAGCATTTT. Using reference TRBV19 and TRBJ1-5 for the parts outside the CDR3, the full variable domain is DGGITQSPKYLFRKEGQNVTLSCEQNLNHDAMYWYRQDPGQGLRLIYYSQIVNDFQKGDIAEGYSVSREKKESFPLTVTSAQKNPTAFYLCASSLGGSGPQHFGDGTRLSIL.